These T cell receptor beta chains were read from a single sample in a study of T cells in Graves' hyperthyroidism and ophthalmopathy. MiXCR was run by TCRdb on the multiplex PCR reads, yielding one entry per CDR3 protein. The table shows under 350,000 distinct CDR3 sequences, with 21% occurring only once. Material for sequencing was blood. Receptor source: a woman aged 45-65 years with Graves' hyperthyroidism. Both conserved end residues are part of each CDR3. Fields, in order: CDR3 DNA, CDR3 protein, CDR3 length, J gene, V gene, clone size, D gene. A D gene is named only where the DNA matches it firmly. Size tells how often a clone was seen (once, few, many) or the class of an expanded clone, and some rows leave it out.

cdr3_nt: TGTGCCTGGAGTGTACCGGGGGACAGGAGCTCCTACGAGCAGTACTTC
cdr3_aa: CAWSVPGDRSSYEQYF
cdr3_length: 16
j_call: TRBJ2-7
v_call: TRBV30
clone_size: many
d_call: TRBD1

cdr3_nt: TGTGCCAGCAGAGGGACCTACAATGAGCAGTTCTTC
cdr3_aa: CASRGTYNEQFF
cdr3_length: 12
j_call: TRBJ2-1
v_call: TRBV2
clone_size: many
d_call: .

cdr3_nt: TGCAGTGCTCAACACCACCCCACAATCAATCAGCCCCAGCATTTT
cdr3_aa: CSAQHHPTINQPQHF
cdr3_length: 15
j_call: TRBJ1-5
v_call: TRBV20-1
clone_size: few
d_call: .

cdr3_nt: TGTGCCAGCAGCTTAGGGGCAGCCACTTTGACGGATACGCAGTATTTT
cdr3_aa: CASSLGAATLTDTQYF
cdr3_length: 16
j_call: TRBJ2-3
v_call: TRBV7-6
clone_size: .
d_call: .

cdr3_nt: TGTGCCAGCGGATTGACAGCCGAGCAGTACTTC
cdr3_aa: CASGLTAEQYF
cdr3_length: 11
j_call: TRBJ2-7
v_call: TRBV28
clone_size: .
d_call: .

cdr3_nt: TGTGCCAGCAGTTTGAGAACAGCGGGTCAGCCCCAGCATTTT
cdr3_aa: CASSLRTAGQPQHF
cdr3_length: 14
j_call: TRBJ1-5
v_call: TRBV12-3/TRBV12-4
clone_size: many
d_call: .

cdr3_nt: TGTGCCAGCAGTTGGGTGGGGCAGAGGACAGATACGCAGTATTTT
cdr3_aa: CASSWVGQRTDTQYF
cdr3_length: 15
j_call: TRBJ2-3
v_call: TRBV6-2/TRBV6-3
clone_size: many
d_call: .

cdr3_nt: TGTGCCAGCAGATTAGGAGGCGCCTACACTGAAGCTTTCTTT
cdr3_aa: CASRLGGAYTEAFF
cdr3_length: 14
j_call: TRBJ1-1
v_call: TRBV28
clone_size: many
d_call: .

cdr3_nt: TGTGCCAGCAGCTTAGTAGCGGGAGGGCAAGAGCAGTACTTC
cdr3_aa: CASSLVAGGQEQYF
cdr3_length: 14
j_call: TRBJ2-7
v_call: TRBV11-2
clone_size: many
d_call: TRBD2

cdr3_nt: TGTGCCAGCAGTGAAATGGCCGGCAATTCACCCCTCCACTTT
cdr3_aa: CASSEMAGNSPLHF
cdr3_length: 14
j_call: TRBJ1-6
v_call: TRBV2
clone_size: many
d_call: .

cdr3_nt: TGTGCCAGCAGTAACGCCGGGAGCACAGATACGCAGTATTTT
cdr3_aa: CASSNAGSTDTQYF
cdr3_length: 14
j_call: TRBJ2-3
v_call: TRBV27
clone_size: .
d_call: .

cdr3_nt: TGTGCCAGCAGCTTTCCGGGAGCGGGCACCGGGGAGCTGTTTTTT
cdr3_aa: CASSFPGAGTGELFF
cdr3_length: 15
j_call: TRBJ2-2
v_call: TRBV11-3
clone_size: many
d_call: .

cdr3_nt: TGTGCCAGCAGCTTTGCCGGGACAGCTACCTACGAGCAGTACTTC
cdr3_aa: CASSFAGTATYEQYF
cdr3_length: 15
j_call: TRBJ2-7
v_call: TRBV7-8
clone_size: many
d_call: TRBD1

cdr3_nt: TGTGCCAGCAGCCAAGTCCAGGGTTCCGGGGAGCTGTTTTTT
cdr3_aa: CASSQVQGSGELFF
cdr3_length: 14
j_call: TRBJ2-2
v_call: TRBV11-2
clone_size: many
d_call: .

cdr3_nt: TGTGCCAGCAGCCCATATCGTGGGGCCAACGTCCTGACTTTC
cdr3_aa: CASSPYRGANVLTF
cdr3_length: 14
j_call: TRBJ2-6
v_call: TRBV7-2
clone_size: few
d_call: .

cdr3_nt: TGTGCCAGCAGTTTGGGGCAGGGGGTCGGCTATGGCTACACCTTC
cdr3_aa: CASSLGQGVGYGYTF
cdr3_length: 15
j_call: TRBJ1-2
v_call: TRBV28
clone_size: many
d_call: TRBD1

cdr3_nt: TGTGCCATCAGTGCACTAGCGGGAGCCTTGGTATACAATGAGCAGTTCTTC
cdr3_aa: CAISALAGALVYNEQFF
cdr3_length: 17
j_call: TRBJ2-1
v_call: TRBV10-3
clone_size: many
d_call: TRBD2

cdr3_nt: TGTGCCAGCAGAAGGGGACAGACTAACACCGGGGAGCTGTTTTTT
cdr3_aa: CASRRGQTNTGELFF
cdr3_length: 15
j_call: TRBJ2-2
v_call: TRBV5-6
clone_size: .
d_call: TRBD1

cdr3_nt: TGTGCCAGCAGCAAAGACAGGGTTAACTATGGCTACACCTTC
cdr3_aa: CASSKDRVNYGYTF
cdr3_length: 14
j_call: TRBJ1-2
v_call: TRBV6-1
clone_size: many
d_call: TRBD1

cdr3_nt: TGTGCCAGCAGACGAACAGGACCCTATGGCTACACCTTC
cdr3_aa: CASRRTGPYGYTF
cdr3_length: 13
j_call: TRBJ1-2
v_call: TRBV28
clone_size: .
d_call: .

cdr3_nt: TGTGCCAGCAGGGTAAAAGCTGGGACTAGCGGGAGCTTGGATCCCGAGCAGTACTTC
cdr3_aa: CASRVKAGTSGSLDPEQYF
cdr3_length: 19
j_call: TRBJ2-7
v_call: TRBV12-3/TRBV12-4
clone_size: many
d_call: TRBD2

cdr3_nt: TGCAGTGCTACCCAGGGGGCGGCCTTGGATGAGCAGTTCTTC
cdr3_aa: CSATQGAALDEQFF
cdr3_length: 14
j_call: TRBJ2-1
v_call: TRBV20-1
clone_size: few
d_call: TRBD1

cdr3_nt: TGTGCCAGCAGCAACAGGCTGGGCACTGAAGCTTTCTTT
cdr3_aa: CASSNRLGTEAFF
cdr3_length: 13
j_call: TRBJ1-1
v_call: TRBV7-2
clone_size: many
d_call: .

cdr3_nt: TGTGCCAGCAGCCGGGCGGGGATGGAGCTGTTTTTT
cdr3_aa: CASSRAGMELFF
cdr3_length: 12
j_call: TRBJ2-2
v_call: TRBV7-9
clone_size: few
d_call: .

cdr3_nt: TGTGCCAGCAGTACCCGGCTAGAAAAACTGTTTTTT
cdr3_aa: CASSTRLEKLFF
cdr3_length: 12
j_call: TRBJ1-4
v_call: TRBV28
clone_size: many
d_call: .

cdr3_nt: TGTGCCAGCAGCACGTACTCGGGACAGAACCGGTACGAGCAGTACTTC
cdr3_aa: CASSTYSGQNRYEQYF
cdr3_length: 16
j_call: TRBJ2-7
v_call: TRBV5-1
clone_size: .
d_call: TRBD1

cdr3_nt: TGTGCCAGCAGTCCCCCGGGACGGCCCAACGAGCAGTACTTC
cdr3_aa: CASSPPGRPNEQYF
cdr3_length: 14
j_call: TRBJ2-7
v_call: TRBV28
clone_size: many
d_call: .

cdr3_nt: TGCAGTGCTGGGGGACAGGGGGGCTCCTACGAGCAGTACTTC
cdr3_aa: CSAGGQGGSYEQYF
cdr3_length: 14
j_call: TRBJ2-7
v_call: TRBV20-1
clone_size: many
d_call: TRBD1

cdr3_nt: TGTGCTAGTGGTTCACCCAGACTAGTAGTAAGGGTACTGAAAACCTACGAGCAGTACTTC
cdr3_aa: CASGSPRLVVRVLKTYEQYF
cdr3_length: 20
j_call: TRBJ2-7
v_call: TRBV12-5
clone_size: many
d_call: .

cdr3_nt: TGTGCCAGCAGCCCTGTGGGCTACGAGCAGTACTTC
cdr3_aa: CASSPVGYEQYF
cdr3_length: 12
j_call: TRBJ2-7
v_call: TRBV3-1
clone_size: many
d_call: .

cdr3_nt: TGTGCCAGCAGACAGGGAAGGGATGAAAAACTGTTTTTT
cdr3_aa: CASRQGRDEKLFF
cdr3_length: 13
j_call: TRBJ1-4
v_call: TRBV12-3/TRBV12-4
clone_size: few
d_call: .

cdr3_nt: TGTGCCAGCAGTCCACTAGCGTCGGCTGGGGAGCTGTTTTTT
cdr3_aa: CASSPLASAGELFF
cdr3_length: 14
j_call: TRBJ2-2
v_call: TRBV6-2/TRBV6-3
clone_size: few
d_call: TRBD2

cdr3_nt: TGTGCCAGCAGCCAGACTAGCGGGGGAAGCTATGAGCAGTTCTTC
cdr3_aa: CASSQTSGGSYEQFF
cdr3_length: 15
j_call: TRBJ2-1
v_call: TRBV3-1
clone_size: .
d_call: TRBD2

cdr3_nt: TGTGCCTGGAGGTTTGGCCGGAACACCGGGGAGCTGTTTTTT
cdr3_aa: CAWRFGRNTGELFF
cdr3_length: 14
j_call: TRBJ2-2
v_call: TRBV30
clone_size: .
d_call: .

cdr3_nt: TGTGCCAGCAGTGAATCCCTGAAGGCGTTCCCCTACGAGCAGTACTTC
cdr3_aa: CASSESLKAFPYEQYF
cdr3_length: 16
j_call: TRBJ2-7
v_call: TRBV2
clone_size: .
d_call: .

cdr3_nt: TGTGCCAGCAGCCCCACAGGGGGAAGAAACATTCAGTACTTC
cdr3_aa: CASSPTGGRNIQYF
cdr3_length: 14
j_call: TRBJ2-4
v_call: TRBV5-4
clone_size: .
d_call: TRBD1

cdr3_nt: TGTGCCACCAGCAGAGATGACGAGCGGGGGCAGTTCTTC
cdr3_aa: CATSRDDERGQFF
cdr3_length: 13
j_call: TRBJ2-1
v_call: TRBV15
clone_size: .
d_call: TRBD2

cdr3_nt: TGTGCCTGGAGTGATGGGGGAAACACCATATATTTT
cdr3_aa: CAWSDGGNTIYF
cdr3_length: 12
j_call: TRBJ1-3
v_call: TRBV30
clone_size: many
d_call: .

cdr3_nt: TGCAGTGCTAGAGGGTCGGGGTTCGGGAACGCCGGGGAGCTGTTTTTT
cdr3_aa: CSARGSGFGNAGELFF
cdr3_length: 16
j_call: TRBJ2-2
v_call: TRBV20-1
clone_size: few
d_call: .

cdr3_nt: TGTGCCAGCAGTTACTCGAGGGAGGGGACCCAGTACTTC
cdr3_aa: CASSYSREGTQYF
cdr3_length: 13
j_call: TRBJ2-5
v_call: TRBV6-6
clone_size: many
d_call: TRBD2

cdr3_nt: TGTGCCAGCAGCTTGGATCCAGGGGTCTACGAGCAGTACTTC
cdr3_aa: CASSLDPGVYEQYF
cdr3_length: 14
j_call: TRBJ2-7
v_call: TRBV5-8
clone_size: many
d_call: .

cdr3_nt: TGCGCCAGCAGCTTGGTATCTGGGGTGTCGACTGAAGCTTTCTTT
cdr3_aa: CASSLVSGVSTEAFF
cdr3_length: 15
j_call: TRBJ1-1
v_call: TRBV5-1
clone_size: many
d_call: .

cdr3_nt: TGTGCCAGCAGCGTAGGAAGACTAGCGGGAGTGACAGATACGCAGTATTTT
cdr3_aa: CASSVGRLAGVTDTQYF
cdr3_length: 17
j_call: TRBJ2-3
v_call: TRBV9
clone_size: few
d_call: TRBD2

cdr3_nt: TGTGCCAGCAGTCCTAAACTAGCGGGAGGCCCCTACGAGCAGTACTTC
cdr3_aa: CASSPKLAGGPYEQYF
cdr3_length: 16
j_call: TRBJ2-7
v_call: TRBV27
clone_size: .
d_call: TRBD2

cdr3_nt: TGTGCCAGCAGCTTAGGATTGGGAGATACGCAGTATTTT
cdr3_aa: CASSLGLGDTQYF
cdr3_length: 13
j_call: TRBJ2-3
v_call: TRBV11-2
clone_size: many
d_call: .

cdr3_nt: TGTGCCAGCAGCGTGGGACAGGGGTTCAATGAGCAGTTCTTC
cdr3_aa: CASSVGQGFNEQFF
cdr3_length: 14
j_call: TRBJ2-1
v_call: TRBV9
clone_size: .
d_call: TRBD1

cdr3_nt: TGTGCCAGCAGTTCCTCAGGTGGGACAGGTTCACCCCTCCACTTT
cdr3_aa: CASSSSGGTGSPLHF
cdr3_length: 15
j_call: TRBJ1-6
v_call: TRBV27
clone_size: .
d_call: TRBD1

cdr3_nt: TGCGCCAGCAGCCCCGCCGGACAGGGGTACAATGAGCAGTTCTTC
cdr3_aa: CASSPAGQGYNEQFF
cdr3_length: 15
j_call: TRBJ2-1
v_call: TRBV5-1
clone_size: many
d_call: TRBD1

cdr3_nt: TGTGCCAGTAGTATCCGGGGGACTAGCAATCAGCCCCAGCATTTT
cdr3_aa: CASSIRGTSNQPQHF
cdr3_length: 15
j_call: TRBJ1-5
v_call: TRBV19
clone_size: few
d_call: .